This is a list of T cell receptor beta chains from one sample in a study of vaccination and CD4 T cells after COVID-19. TCRdb called the PCR reads again in MiXCR, with one record for every CDR3 protein. The table includes some 10,000 distinct CDR3 sequences, just over 60% detected once. No cognate antigen is known for these TCRs. The sequenced material came from CD4+ T cells from blood, cultured in vitro. These receptor sequences come from a human donor who had recovered from COVID-19. Each CDR3 is given with its conserved first and last residue. Fields, in order: CDR3 protein, V gene.

CASSPDSNYGYTF | TRBV18
CASSPSKPGLMIYSNQPQHF | TRBV27
CASRLNGGNTEAFF | TRBV6-1
CASKPGRDQPQHF | TRBV6-1
CASSLTGFTEAFF | TRBV27
CARMSEQYF | TRBV7-2
CGSGTGNRATEAFF | TRBV20-1
CASSLGAGRETQYF | TRBV5-1
CASSLVALAVTGELFF | TRBV7-6
CATSDTSGRANYNEQFF | TRBV24-1
CSAVPGQGTADTQYF | TRBV20-1
CASRPQSTDTQYF | TRBV4-1
CSARAAGWTDTQYF | TRBV20-1
CSARATGELFF | TRBV20-1
CASSVPGQVVGGYTF | TRBV5-4
CASSLWEADTQYF | TRBV7-3